The 29 T cell receptor beta chains listed next were all sequenced from one sample in a study of sequential checkpoint blockade in melanoma. Clones were read by immunoSEQ multiplex PCR, and TCRdb kept only the in-frame ones, dropping some. The sample has about 9,100 clones; around three fifths are singletons. Indicated treatment: randomized to nivolumab then ipilimumab (arm A) or the reverse (arm B). The sequences come from CD8+ T cells sorted from blood (inferred from file names), collected from a patient given nivolumab and ipilimumab in sequence. These receptors all come from a human donor with melanoma.

By proportion, this clone is medium-sized. The rearrangement links TRBV4-3 to TRBJ2-7, with a weak D call TRBD1 (5 bases). Germline V gene lookup returns CDR1 LGHNA and CDR2 YSLEER. The CDR3 runs to 15 residues. The germline V and J ends were trimmed by 0 bases and 5 bases, with 14 bases remaining between them. CDR3 loop: CASSQDVRAADEQYF. In DNA, the CDR3 is TGCGCCAGCAGCCAAGACGTCAGGGCGGCGGACGAGCAGTACTTC.

The J gene is TRBJ2-1, the V gene TRBV9; 9 nucleotides match TRBD2. The CDR3 spans 15 residues. The germline gives CDR1 SGDLS, CDR2 YYNGEE. J lost 2 bases, V lost 3 bases, and 3 bases had no gene match. DNA for the CDR3: TGTGCCAGCAGCGCCGGCGGGGGGGCCTACAATGAGCAGTTCTTC. It encodes CASSAGGGAYNEQFF. The variable domain in full, completed from reference TRBV9 and TRBJ2-1, reads DSGVTQTPKHLITATGQRVTLRCSPRSGDLSVYWYQQSLDQGLQFLIQYYNGEERAKGNILERFSAQQFPDLHSELNLSSLELGDSALYFCASSAGGGAYNEQFFGPGTRLTVL.

The chain employs TRBV5-1 and TRBJ2-7, with a possible D match to TRBD1 (6 bases). The CDR3 sequence is 14 residues long. V was clipped by 4 bases and J by 6 bases, with 17 bases between them. Per the germline V gene, CDR1 is SGHRS and CDR2 is YFSETQ. CDR3 DNA: TGCGCCAGCAGCGGACCCACAGGGATCGGCGAGCAGTACTTC. This sequence encodes CASSGPTGIGEQYF.

The chain employs TRBV25-1 and TRBJ1-1; D might be TRBD1 (6 bases). V was clipped by 9 bases and J by 6 bases, with 11 bases between them. Looked up from germline, CDR1 is MGHDK and CDR2 is SYGVNS. The CDR3 is 11 residues long. This CDR3 is CASRGGPEAFF. CDR3 sequence (DNA): TGTGCCAGTAGGGGGGGACCTGAAGCTTTCTTT.

By frequency in the sample, this clone is medium-sized. J is TRBJ2-7 and V is TRBV9; 8 nucleotides align to TRBD2. The length of the CDR3 is 15 residues. The V segment lost 3 bases and the J segment 5 bases; nucleotides outside the gene matches: 10. CDR1 and CDR2 (germline): SGDLS, YYNGEE. The CDR3 reads CASSAWAGGGNEQYF. The CDR3, as DNA: TGTGCCAGCAGCGCGTGGGCGGGGGGTGGAAACGAGCAGTACTTC.

The rearrangement links TRBV7-6 to TRBJ2-3; D is perhaps TRBD2 (5 bases). Deletions cut 2 bases from V and 2 bases from J, with 8 bases between. CDR1 is SGHVS, CDR2 FNYEAQ, per germline. The CDR3 is made up of 14 amino acids. Here the CDR3 DNA reads TGTGCCAGCAGCTTAACCGGGGTCACAGATACGCAGTATTTT. Translating it yields CASSLTGVTDTQYF. Filled out from reference TRBV7-6 and TRBJ2-3, the complete variable domain reads GAGVSQSPRYKVTKRGQDVALRCDPISGHVSLYWYRQALGQGPEFLTYFNYEAQQDKSGLPNDRFSAERPEGSISTLTIQRTEQRDSAMYRCASSLTGVTDTQYFGPGTRLTVL.

V and J are TRBV5-6 and TRBJ1-5, with TRBD1 as a possible D gene (6 bases). This CDR3 comprises 15 residues. CDR1 and CDR2 (germline): SGHDT, YYEEEE. Trimming took off 4 bases at V and 1 base at J, with 12 bases between the two ends. The CDR3 nucleotides read TGTGCCAGCAGCAAAACAGGGCTGAGCAATCAGCCCCAGCATTTT. It codes for CASSKTGLSNQPQHF.

About this clone itself: Compared with germline, one end of the junction differs, possibly owing to a read error. V is TRBV4-3 and J is TRBJ2-4; D is perhaps TRBD1 (5 bases). The germline V gene has CDR1 LGHNA and CDR2 YSLEER. The CDR3 length is 15 residues. The chain's CDR3 is CASSQDRGAKNIQYF. The CDR3 DNA reads TGCGCCAGCAGCCAGGACCGTGGGGCCAAAAACATCCAGTACTTC.

This clone showed up just a few times. In DNA, the CDR3 is TGTGCCAGCAGCTTAGCGGACAGCTCCTACGAGCAGTACTTC. Residues: CASSLADSSYEQYF. V usage is TRBV7-9 and J usage is TRBJ2-7, with D perhaps TRBD1 (6 bases). The CDR3 runs 14 residues. Trimming pared 0 bases from V and 0 bases from J, leaving 6 bases between. The germline CDR1 and CDR2 sequences are SEHNR and FQNEAQ (reference sequence).

The rearrangement joins TRBV9 to TRBJ1-1, with 11 bases aligning to TRBD1. Germline lookup yields CDR1 SGDLS and CDR2 YYNGEE. V shed 4 bases and J 6 bases; nucleotides not matched to a gene: 17. This CDR3 comprises 18 residues. CDR3 DNA: TGTGCCAGCAGCCCATCAAAAAATGGGGGACAGGGGGGACCTGAAGCTTTCTTT. Protein: CASSPSKNGGQGGPEAFF.

This clone counts as medium-sized (0.01 to 0.1%). The chain has TRBV28 and TRBJ1-1; D not resolved. Germline V CDR1 and CDR2: MDHEN, SYDVKM. The CDR3 is 12 residues long. Between the trimmed V and J ends, which lost 4 bases and 5 bases, there was a span of 8 bases. The CDR3 sequence is CASSWGETEAFF. The CDR3 DNA reads TGTGCCAGCAGTTGGGGAGAGACTGAAGCTTTCTTT.

This clone occurred a few times. The J gene is TRBJ1-1, the V gene TRBV10-3, with D possibly being TRBD1 (6 bases). The V end was cut by 11 bases, the J end by 1 base, with 11 bases between. Germline assignment: CDR1 ENHRY and CDR2 SYGVKD. The CDR3 spans 12 residues. The CDR3 region is CAAGAGNTEAFF. CDR3 sequence (DNA): TGTGCCGCGGGGGCAGGGAACACTGAAGCTTTCTTT.

The V and J genes are TRBV7-9 and TRBJ2-1, with TRBD1 identical over 7 bases. CDR1 SEHNR and CDR2 FQNEAQ come from the germline V gene (reference sequence). Trimming cost V 1 base and J 9 bases; bases outside gene matches: 15. The CDR3 loop spans 17 amino acids. CDR3 in DNA: TGTGCCAGCAGCTTAGGGTTGGTTACAGGGGCCTCTGCTGAGCAGTTCTTC. Translation: CASSLGLVTGASAEQFF.

The CDR3 protein is CASSGRTGKKTQYF. CDR3 nucleotides: TGTGCCAGCAGCGGACGGACAGGAAAAAAGACCCAGTACTTC. V gene TRBV9 combines with J gene TRBJ2-5; 7 bases match TRBD1. This CDR3 is 14 amino acids long. V trimming: 3 bases; J trimming: 6 bases; junction bases outside the gene matches: 8. Per the germline V gene, CDR1 is SGDLS and CDR2 is YYNGEE.

The chain couples TRBV6-6 to TRBJ2-1; D unclear. Germline CDR1 reads MNHNY; CDR2 reads SVGAGI (reference sequence). This CDR3 contains 12 residues. Trimming removed 1 base at V and 5 bases at J, with 3 bases between. For the CDR3, the DNA is TGTGCCAGCAGTTACTTAGACAATGAGCAGTTCTTC. This gives the protein CASSYLDNEQFF.

The V and J genes are TRBV9 and TRBJ1-2, with 7 bases identical to TRBD1. Germline CDR1 SGDLS, CDR2 YYNGEE. This CDR3 contains 16 residues. Trimming took 4 bases from V and 4 from J; bases not matched to a gene: 13. The CDR3 DNA follows: TGTGCCAGCAGCACGGGGGTGGGACAGATCATCTATGGCTACACCTTC. It encodes CASSTGVGQIIYGYTF.

This clone came up many times. Other nucleotide sequences from this sample produce the same CDR3. This chain links TRBV7-9 with TRBJ1-5, with D tentatively TRBD1 (6 bases). CDR1 and CDR2 (germline): SEHNR, FQNEAQ (reference sequence). The V end lost 4 bases, the J end lost 2 bases, and 6 bases lay between the germline ends. This CDR3 has 13 amino acids. The CDR3 region is CASSSGGNQPQHF. Written as DNA, the CDR3 is TGTGCCAGCAGCTCAGGGGGCAATCAGCCCCAGCATTTT.

This clone showed up just a few times. The rearrangement uses TRBV29-1 and TRBJ2-3, with D possibly being TRBD2 (5 bases). V lost 5 bases and J 2 bases, leaving 17 bases between the germline ends. Germline loops: CDR1 SQVTM, CDR2 ANQGSEA. The CDR3 has 15 residues. CDR3 sequence reads: CSVSATGSFTDTQYF. In DNA form, the CDR3 reads TGCAGCGTTTCCGCTACGGGGAGTTTCACAGATACGCAGTATTTT.

J is TRBJ1-1 and V is TRBV4-3; D is undetermined. CDR3 length: 15 amino acids. Germline CDR1 is LGHNA and CDR2 is YSLEER. Trimming cost V 4 bases and J 2 bases, with 14 bases left between them. In DNA, the CDR3 is TGCGCCAGCAGCCCTGGGAGGGCAGGCAACACTGAAGCTTTCTTT. It specifies CASSPGRAGNTEAFF.

The chain recombines TRBV6-1 with TRBJ2-7; no definite D call. The V end was cut by 4 bases, the J end by 2 bases, with 6 bases between. Germline V CDR1 and CDR2: MNHNS, SASEGT. The CDR3 extends over 12 amino acids. The CDR3 nucleotides read TGTGCCAGCAGTGGTTCAACCTACGAGCAGTACTTC. Its translation: CASSGSTYEQYF.

This chain's CDR3 is CASSLGQGGSPLHF. CDR3 in DNA: TGTGCCAGCAGTCTGGGACAGGGCGGTTCACCCCTCCACTTT. This chain links TRBV5-6 with TRBJ1-6, with 9 bases fitting TRBD1. V lost 5 bases and J lost 9; bases outside the gene matches: 6. This CDR3 comprises 14 residues. CDR1 and CDR2 (germline): SGHDT, YYEEEE.

V usage is TRBV9 and J usage is TRBJ1-4, with 10 nucleotides matching TRBD1. Per germline, CDR1 SGDLS and CDR2 YYNGEE. Germline trimming cut 3 bases from V and 13 bases from J; bases unmatched to any gene: 9. CDR3 length equals 14 residues. The CDR3 DNA is TGTGCCAGCAGCGCCGGGACAGGGGCCCACTTACTGTTTTTT. Its translation is CASSAGTGAHLLFF.

This clone is termed medium-sized. The V call is TRBV6-6, the J call TRBJ1-5; D is undetermined. V was clipped by 5 bases and J by 8 bases, with 19 bases between them. Germline-derived CDR1 and CDR2 are MNHNY and SVGAGI (reference sequence). The CDR3 is 15 residues long. The CDR3 reads CASSPVSGRYEPQHF. The CDR3 nucleotides read TGTGCCAGCAGTCCCGTCTCAGGCCGGTATGAGCCCCAGCATTTT.

The rearrangement uses TRBV4-1 and TRBJ2-2; maybe TRBD2 (6 bases). The CDR3 sequence is 16 residues long. The germline gives CDR1 MGHRA, CDR2 YSYEKL. V was clipped by 4 bases and J by 5 bases, with 17 bases between them. Here the CDR3 reads CASSPGGLGSTGELFF. The CDR3 bases are TGCGCCAGCAGCCCCGGCGGGCTCGGGAGTACCGGGGAGCTGTTTTTT.

The chain carries TRBV5-5 and TRBJ1-5; D is perhaps TRBD1 (5 bases). Germline V CDR1 and CDR2: SGHKS, YYEKEE (reference sequence). The CDR3 consists of 15 residues. The ends were cut back, 4 bases at V and 1 base at J, with 12 bases in the middle. The CDR3 nucleotides are TGTGCCAGCAGCCTCCAGGGTTTCAGCAATCAGCCCCAGCATTTT. Translating it yields CASSLQGFSNQPQHF.

This chain joins TRBV7-3 and TRBJ2-3, with D perhaps TRBD2 (6 bases). The CDR3 is made up of 15 amino acids. Germline CDR1 reads SGHTA; CDR2 reads FQGTGA. V was cut by 5 bases and J by 5 bases, with 17 bases left in between. The CDR3 DNA is TGTGCCAGCAGCCCCTATGGGGGGAGCGGAGATACGCAGTATTTT. Translated, it gives CASSPYGGSGDTQYF.

The gene calls are TRBV19 and TRBJ1-5; 7 bases line up with TRBD1. The CDR3 covers 17 residues. The germline gives CDR1 LNHDA, CDR2 SQIVND (reference sequence). Trimming removed 7 bases from V and 2 bases from J; junction bases left unmatched: 14. CDR3 loop: CASTETGIGDGNQPQHF. The CDR3, as DNA: TGTGCCAGTACCGAGACAGGGATCGGTGATGGCAATCAGCCCCAGCATTTT.

A few counts support this clone. The gene calls are TRBV2 and TRBJ2-3; 9 bases fit TRBD1. Germline trimming cut 9 bases from V and 4 bases from J; bases unmatched to any gene: 5. The CDR3 spans 13 residues. Looked up from germline, CDR1 is SNHLY and CDR2 is FYNNEI. The CDR3 is CARGQGNPDTQYF. CDR3 nucleotides: TGTGCCAGGGGACAGGGCAATCCAGATACGCAGTATTTT.

The sample holds one count of this clone. This sequence joins TRBV4-3 and TRBJ2-3; TRBD2 agrees at 10 bases. The CDR3 is 17 residues long. Trimming took 0 bases from V and 0 from J; bases not matched to a gene: 3. Germline CDR1 reads LGHNA; CDR2 reads YSLEER. The CDR3 nucleotides read TGCGCCAGCAGCCAAGAAACTAGCGGGGCCAGCACAGATACGCAGTATTTT. Its protein product is CASSQETSGASTDTQYF.